This is a list of T cell receptor beta chains from one sample in a study of blood T cells in healthy people across ages. TCRdb reprocessed the 5' RACE reads with MiXCR, giving one entry per CDR3 protein. The data hold around 800,000 distinct CDR3 sequences, with roughly 25% observed a single time. This same sample was also part of a study on T cells of mothers and their children.

The sample consisted of blood. These receptors were taken from a boy aged 10-17 years in good health. Both conserved end residues are part of each CDR3. Fields, in order: V gene, CDR3 length, clone size, J gene, D gene, CDR3 DNA, CDR3 protein. D genes are given only for firm matches. Expanded clones are given a class, and other clones once, few, many or no size at all.

>TRBV28|13|few|TRBJ2-7|.
TGTGCCAGCACCAGAGGGTTTGGGTACGAGCAGTACTTC
CASTRGFGYEQYF
>TRBV20-1|12|few|TRBJ2-1|.
TGCAGTGCTAGTAAACAGGGAGATGAGCAGTTCTTC
CSASKQGDEQFF
>TRBV7-9|16|.|TRBJ2-7|TRBD1
TGTGCCAGCAGAGCGACCTACAGGGGGCCAGGGTACGAGCAGTACTTC
CASRATYRGPGYEQYF
>TRBV12-3/TRBV12-4|12|few|TRBJ1-2|.
TGTGCCAGCAGTCCAGGGGTATATGGCTACACCTTC
CASSPGVYGYTF
>TRBV11-2|15|.|TRBJ2-2|TRBD2
TGTGCCAGCAGCTATAGCGGGGCCAACACCGGGGAGCTGTTTTTT
CASSYSGANTGELFF
>TRBV13|15|.|TRBJ2-7|TRBD1
TGTGCCAGCAGCTTTAGGAGCAGGGGGTACTACGAGCAGTACTTC
CASSFRSRGYYEQYF
>TRBV7-6|14|.|TRBJ2-7|TRBD1
TGTGCCAGCAGCATCGGGACAGGGAACTACGAGCAGTACTTC
CASSIGTGNYEQYF
>TRBV25-1|15|.|TRBJ1-2|.
TGTGCCAGCAGTGAATATAAGCGGGGGGCCTATGGCTACACCTTC
CASSEYKRGAYGYTF
>TRBV20-1|14|few|TRBJ2-1|TRBD1
TGCAGTGCTGCTGGGACAGGGGTGTACAATGAGCAGTTCTTC
CSAAGTGVYNEQFF
>TRBV7-2|16|.|TRBJ2-1|.
TGTGCCAGCAGCGTGGGTCAACGGGGCTCCTACAATGAGCAGTTCTTC
CASSVGQRGSYNEQFF
>TRBV7-9|13|.|TRBJ1-1|.
TGTGCCAGCAGCCGCAGGGCGGAGGGTGAAGCTTTCTTT
CASSRRAEGEAFF
>TRBV6-5|14|once|TRBJ2-1|.
TGTGCCAGCAGTTACGATAGCGACGGCAATGAGCAGTTCTTC
CASSYDSDGNEQFF
>TRBV29-1|13|.|TRBJ2-2|.
TGCAGCTCCCGACCGACGAACACCGGGGAGCTGTTTTTT
CSSRPTNTGELFF
>TRBV12-3/TRBV12-4|13|.|TRBJ2-7|TRBD2
TGTGCCAGCAGCCACGCTAGCGGGCGCGAGCAGTACTTC
CASSHASGREQYF
>TRBV29-1|17|few|TRBJ2-5|TRBD1
TGCAGCGTTGAAGGCGCCTGGGACAGGGTAACCGGAGAGACCCAGTACTTC
CSVEGAWDRVTGETQYF
>TRBV28|13|few|TRBJ1-4|.
TGTGCCAGCACGTCGGGTTTTAATGAAAAACTGTTTTTT
CASTSGFNEKLFF
>TRBV27|15|.|TRBJ2-7|.
TGTGCCAGCAGCCCACTCGCCAGCGTCGACTACGAGCAGTACTTC
CASSPLASVDYEQYF
>TRBV7-2|14|few|TRBJ2-7|TRBD2
TGTGCCAGCAGCTTCCGACTAGCGTCTGGGGAGCCGTACTTC
CASSFRLASGEPYF
>TRBV6-4|15|.|TRBJ2-1|.
TGTGCCAGCAGTACAGAGCACCTCAACCTCAATGAGCAGTTCTTC
CASSTEHLNLNEQFF
>TRBV4-1|16|.|TRBJ1-5|.
TGCGCCAGCAGCCAAGAAGGGCCGTCTAGCACTCAGCCCCAGCATTTT
CASSQEGPSSTQPQHF
>TRBV30|15|.|TRBJ2-3|TRBD2
TGTGCCTGGAGTGTGGGTAGCGGGGTCACAGATACGCAGTATTTT
CAWSVGSGVTDTQYF
>TRBV20-1|15|.|TRBJ2-7|TRBD1
TGCAGTGCTTCCGGGACAGGCCTTAGCTCCTACGAGCAGTACTTC
CSASGTGLSSYEQYF
>TRBV20-1|18|many|TRBJ2-7|.
TGCAGTGCTAGAGCCCCCTCAAGGACGGGCGCTAGGGGTTACGAGCAGTACTTC
CSARAPSRTGARGYEQYF
>TRBV7-2|15|few|TRBJ2-2|TRBD2
TGTGCCAGCAGCTTGCGGGGGAACGTTATAGGGGAGCTGTTTTTT
CASSLRGNVIGELFF
>TRBV12-3/TRBV12-4|14|.|TRBJ1-5|TRBD1
TGTGCCAGCAGTATCACAGGGGGCAATCAGCCCCAGCATTTT
CASSITGGNQPQHF
>TRBV12-3/TRBV12-4|14|.|TRBJ1-5|TRBD1
TGTGCCAGCAGTTGGGAGGGGGCCAATCAGCCCCAGCATTTT
CASSWEGANQPQHF
>TRBV7-9|14|many|TRBJ1-6|.
TGTGCCAGCAGCTTAGCCGGGGGGAATTCACCCCTCCACTTT
CASSLAGGNSPLHF
>TRBV9|12|.|TRBJ1-4|TRBD1
TGTGCCAGCAGCGGGGACAGGGGGAAACTGTTTTTT
CASSGDRGKLFF
>TRBV2|14|few|TRBJ1-2|TRBD1
TGTGCCAGCACTCCCGACAGGGGGGGGTATGGCTACACCTTC
CASTPDRGGYGYTF
>TRBV4-1|14|few|TRBJ1-2|.
TGCGCCAGCAGCCAAGATGGCAGTCTCTATGGCTACACCTTC
CASSQDGSLYGYTF
>TRBV28|11|few|TRBJ1-4|.
TGTGCCAGCAGCTACCTCCGGGACGGTGTTTTT
CASSYLRDGVF
>TRBV5-1|13|many|TRBJ2-5|.
TGCGCCAGCAGCTTTGCTAGCTTGGAGACCCAGTACTTC
CASSFASLETQYF
>TRBV13|16|few|TRBJ1-6|.
TGTGCCAGCAGCTTACAGGGTCAAAAATATAATTCACCCCTCCACTTT
CASSLQGQKYNSPLHF
>TRBV5-6|14|many|TRBJ2-7|TRBD1
TGTGCCAGTAGCTTGACAGGGGCGAACTACGAGCAGTACTTC
CASSLTGANYEQYF
>TRBV20-1|16|.|TRBJ2-3|TRBD1
TGCAGTGCTCGAGGGGACCCGGGACAGGGAACAGATACGCAGTATTTT
CSARGDPGQGTDTQYF
>TRBV3-1|15|.|TRBJ2-1|.
TGTGCCAGCAGCCAGGGGGGTCTTGTTGGAGTCGAGCAGTTCTTC
CASSQGGLVGVEQFF
>TRBV5-1|15|few|TRBJ1-1|.
TGCGCCAGCAGCTTGCCCTCGGGACCGAACACTGAAGCTTTCTTT
CASSLPSGPNTEAFF
>TRBV27|18|few|TRBJ2-3|.
TGTGCCAGCATTCGCCTGGGAAAGGGGGACTATAGCACAGATACGCAGTATTTT
CASIRLGKGDYSTDTQYF
>TRBV20-1|13|few|TRBJ1-1|.
TGCAGTGCTAGAGGGGGGGCAGCCTCGAGGGCTTTCTTT
CSARGGAASRAFF
>TRBV15|15|few|TRBJ2-7|.
TGTGCCACCAGCAGGAACTCGGACACTTCCTACGAGCAGTACTTC
CATSRNSDTSYEQYF
>TRBV7-8|18|.|TRBJ2-4|TRBD2
TGTGCCAGCAGCATCGGACTAGCGGGGGGTCTAGCCAAAAACATTCAGTACTTC
CASSIGLAGGLAKNIQYF
>TRBV28|21|.|TRBJ2-3|TRBD2
TGTGCCAGCAGTACAGGAACCGGGGGACTAGCGGGGGCGAGGCGGGCAGATACGCAGTATTTT
CASSTGTGGLAGARRADTQYF
>TRBV6-2/TRBV6-3|14|.|TRBJ2-7|TRBD1
TGTGCCAGCACCCCGGACAGGGAACTCCACGAGCAGTACTTC
CASTPDRELHEQYF
>TRBV29-1|14|.|TRBJ2-7|.
TGCAGCGTTGAAGTGGTCGGGGTGGAGTACGAGCAGTACTTC
CSVEVVGVEYEQYF
>TRBV15|13|.|TRBJ2-7|.
TGTGCCACCAGCAGGGACGGATCCTACGAGCAGCACTTC
CATSRDGSYEQHF
>TRBV5-1|14|.|TRBJ2-2|.
TGCGCCAGCAGCTTCGGGACGAACGAACGGGAGCTGTTTTTT
CASSFGTNERELFF
>TRBV12-3/TRBV12-4|13|.|TRBJ2-5|.
TGTACCAGCAGTCATCGGGTGTACGAGACCCAGTACTTC
CTSSHRVYETQYF
>TRBV10-3|15|few|TRBJ2-7|TRBD1
TGTGCCATCAGAGACGGACAGGGCAGCTCCTACGAGCAGTACTTC
CAIRDGQGSSYEQYF
>TRBV12-5|15|.|TRBJ2-5|.
TGTGCTAGTGCGTTCTCGGGACGCGAGGGAGAGACCCAGTACTTC
CASAFSGREGETQYF
>TRBV27|15|few|TRBJ2-7|TRBD1
TGTGCCAGCAGTTTTCGGACAGGGGATCGGTACGAGCAGTACTTC
CASSFRTGDRYEQYF
>TRBV6-5|15|few|TRBJ1-2|TRBD1
TGTGCCAGCAGAAAACAGGGGTCAGCTAACTATGGCTACACCTTC
CASRKQGSANYGYTF
>TRBV20-1|15|many|TRBJ1-3|.
TGCAGTGCTCGACGGCCAGGAAGCTCTGGAAACACCATATATTTT
CSARRPGSSGNTIYF